These 31 T cell receptor beta chains were sequenced from one sample in a study of PD-L1 blockade in urothelial cancer. The assay was immunoSEQ multiplex PCR, and TCRdb's table has in-frame clones only and misses some. The sample contains 70,000 to 90,000 clones, roughly 87% of which appear only once. The input for sequencing was PBMCs, taken around atezolizumab (anti-PD-L1) treatment. The source is a man in his sixties or seventies with urothelial cancer.

The gene calls are TRBV30 and TRBJ2-1; possible D gene TRBD2, 5 bases. In germline, CDR1 is GTSNPN, CDR2 SVGIG (reference sequence). V lost 8 bases to trimming and J lost 4 bases, with 9 bases between them. This CDR3 is built from 11 residues. CDR3 DNA sequence: TGTGCCAGAGCGGAGTACAATGAGCAGTTCTTC. Translated, it gives CARAEYNEQFF.

V gene TRBV25-1 combines with J gene TRBJ1-2; no clear D. Germline V CDR1 and CDR2: MGHDK, SYGVNS. The CDR3 extends over 13 amino acids. Trimming cost V 5 bases and J 6 bases, with 13 bases left between them. The CDR3, as DNA: TGTGCCAGCAGTTCCCTGGGGAGGGATGGCTACACCTTC. Translation: CASSSLGRDGYTF.

This clone occurred a few times. This chain joins TRBV6-5 and TRBJ1-1, with D unresolved. The V end was cut by 5 bases, the J end by 5 bases, with 15 bases between. The CDR3 totals 14 residues. Germline V gene data show CDR1 as MNHEY and CDR2 as SVGAGI. The CDR3 nucleotides are TGTGCCAGCAGTATAGGAGGACCGGGGACTGAAGCTTTCTTT. Its protein is CASSIGGPGTEAFF.

The V call is TRBV5-6, the J call TRBJ2-1; 8 bases agree with TRBD2. Per the germline V gene, CDR1 is SGHDT and CDR2 is YYEEEE. V lost 1 base and J lost 4; bases outside the gene matches: 10. This CDR3 is built from 17 residues. CDR3 DNA: TGTGCCAGCAGCTTGTATGGTTTACTAGCGGTTTACAATGAGCAGTTCTTC. It encodes CASSLYGLLAVYNEQFF. Based on the CDR3 plus reference TRBV5-6 and TRBJ2-1, the full variable domain is DAGVTQSPTHLIKTRGQQVTLRCSPKSGHDTVSWYQQALGQGPQFIFQYYEEEERQRGNFPDRFSGHQFPNYSSELNVNALLLGDSALYLCASSLYGLLAVYNEQFFGPGTRLTVL.

The V and J genes are TRBV19 and TRBJ2-2, with a tentative D call TRBD1 (6 bases). Trimming shortened V by 6 bases and J by 2 bases, and 16 bases separated the two germline ends. This CDR3 is built from 16 residues. Per the germline V gene, CDR1 is LNHDA and CDR2 is SQIVND (reference sequence). The CDR3 coding sequence is TGTGCCAGTAGCACCACCGGGACATTCAACACCGGGGAGCTGTTTTTT. Amino acids: CASSTTGTFNTGELFF.

The chain is built from TRBV6-1 and TRBJ2-5, with 7 bases lining up with TRBD2. V was pared by 7 bases and J by 3 bases, with 5 bases of the junction left unmatched. Germline CDR1 is MNHNS and CDR2 is SASEGT. The CDR3 runs 13 residues. The CDR3 here is CASKASGKETQYF. DNA of the CDR3: TGTGCCAGCAAGGCTAGCGGTAAAGAGACCCAGTACTTC.

The V and J genes are TRBV7-8 and TRBJ2-1; 13 bases are a match to TRBD2. V was clipped by 5 bases and J by 1 base; unmatched bases: 5. Germline V gene data show CDR1 as SGHVS and CDR2 as FQNEAQ. The CDR3 consists of 17 residues. CDR3 loop: CASSPQLAGGSYNEQFF. CDR3 nucleotide sequence: TGTGCCAGCAGCCCCCAACTAGCGGGAGGGTCCTACAATGAGCAGTTCTTC.

This clone has a single count. The rearrangement uses TRBV5-6 and TRBJ2-7, with TRBD2 matching 8 bases. The CDR3 runs 14 residues. Germline V gives CDR1 SGHDT, CDR2 YYEEEE. V dropped 4 bases and J dropped 3; count of bases not matched to a gene: 6. DNA of the CDR3: TGTGCCAGCAGCGGGACTAGAATCGTCTACGAGCAGTACTTC. Translating it yields CASSGTRIVYEQYF.

This chain links TRBV12-5 with TRBJ2-7; a weak D match, TRBD1 (6 bases). V was pared by 3 bases and J by 2 bases, with 14 bases between. This CDR3 spans 15 amino acids. The germline CDR1 and CDR2 sequences are LGHNT and FRNRAP. The CDR3 sequence is CASGLQGPTTYEQYF. For the CDR3, the DNA is TGTGCTAGTGGTTTACAGGGTCCTACAACCTACGAGCAGTACTTC.

This rearrangement joins TRBV19 to TRBJ1-2, with TRBD1 identical over 10 bases. Trimming at V came to 1 base and at J to 7 bases, leaving 3 bases not matched to a gene. Germline V gene data show CDR1 as LNHDA and CDR2 as SQIVND (reference sequence). CDR3 length: 14 amino acids. Here the CDR3 reads CASSIGQGALGYTF. CDR3 sequence (DNA): TGTGCCAGTAGTATAGGACAGGGGGCGCTTGGCTACACCTTC.

In DNA, the CDR3 is TGTGCCAGCTCCCCCGAAAGCTCAACTAATGAAAAACTGTTTTTT. Translated: CASSPESSTNEKLFF. The genes are TRBV6-5 and TRBJ1-4; D is unclear. The V end lost 8 bases, the J end lost 0 bases, and 13 bases lay between the germline ends. This CDR3 contains 15 residues. Per the germline V gene, CDR1 is MNHEY and CDR2 is SVGAGI.

This rearrangement joins TRBV7-9 to TRBJ1-3; unclear D gene. Trimming shortened V by 5 bases and J by 8 bases, and 19 bases separated the two germline ends. CDR3 size: 15 residues. CDR1 is SEHNR, CDR2 FQNEAQ, per germline (reference sequence). The CDR3 spells CASSPTAYDGDTIYF. The DNA of the CDR3 is TGTGCCAGCAGCCCTACGGCGTACGACGGAGACACCATATATTTT.

This clone was recorded once. CDR3 sequence (DNA): TGTGCCAGCAGCTTTCTAGCGGGAGGGTACAATGAGCAGTTCTTC. Its protein product is CASSFLAGGYNEQFF. V usage is TRBV9 and J usage is TRBJ2-1; 12 positions agree with TRBD2. V shed 4 bases and J 4 bases; nucleotides not matched to a gene: 3. The V gene's germline CDR1 is SGDLS and CDR2 YYNGEE. The CDR3 covers 15 residues. Full variable domain (missing parts from reference TRBV9 and TRBJ2-1): DSGVTQTPKHLITATGQRVTLRCSPRSGDLSVYWYQQSLDQGLQFLIQYYNGEERAKGNILERFSAQQFPDLHSELNLSSLELGDSALYFCASSFLAGGYNEQFFGPGTRLTVL.

The chain recombines TRBV27 with TRBJ1-2; a weak D match, TRBD1 (6 bases). The CDR3 totals 15 residues. With 0 bases removed from V and 3 bases from J, the gap between germline ends came to 11 bases. The germline CDR1 and CDR2 sequences are MNHEY and SMNVEV (reference sequence). CDR3 amino acids: CASSLSLSGDYGYTF. The CDR3 nucleotides read TGTGCCAGCAGTTTATCCCTTTCAGGGGACTATGGCTACACCTTC.

This chain connects TRBV7-2 to TRBJ2-5, with D maybe TRBD2 (5 bases). V was trimmed by 1 base and J by 4 bases, leaving 13 bases between them. Germline CDR1 is SGHTA and CDR2 is FQGNSA. The CDR3 is 15 residues long. The CDR3 DNA reads as TGTGCCAGCAGCTTAGGTGCGGAGGTCGGAGAGACCCAGTACTTC. As protein: CASSLGAEVGETQYF.

This clone was seen a few times. J is TRBJ2-5 and V is TRBV6-1; the match to TRBD2 covers 7 bases. Germline loops: CDR1 MNHNS, CDR2 SASEGT. The J segment lost 3 bases and the V segment lost 2 bases, leaving 6 bases of the junction unmatched. CDR3 length: 15 residues. Here the CDR3 DNA reads TGTGCCAGCAGTGAATGGGAGCGGGATGAAGAGACCCAGTACTTC. Residues: CASSEWERDEETQYF.

CDR3: CASSQGTHRGGGYGYTF. Here the CDR3 DNA reads TGTGCCAGCAGCCAAGGGACCCACAGAGGGGGCGGCTATGGCTACACCTTC. The chain combines TRBV4-2 with TRBJ1-2; 7 nucleotides agree with TRBD1. Germline CDR1 is LGHNA and CDR2 is YNFKEQ. The CDR3 length is 17 residues. V shed 1 base, J shed 4 bases, and the junction held 12 bases outside the gene matches.

The rearrangement links TRBV4-3 to TRBJ2-3; 10 nucleotides align to TRBD1. Germline V lookup: CDR1 LGHNA, CDR2 YSLEER. With 5 bases clipped from V and 3 bases from J, the junction kept 17 bases outside the gene matches. CDR3 length equals 19 residues. For the CDR3, the DNA is TGCGCCAGCAGCGCCCGCGACAGGGGGCGACTGGCTATGACAGATACGCAGTATTTT. This translates into CASSARDRGRLAMTDTQYF.

This chain links TRBV28 with TRBJ2-7, with 9 bases matching TRBD2. Germline V gene data show CDR1 as MDHEN and CDR2 as SYDVKM. The CDR3 is made up of 13 amino acids. V lost 6 bases, J lost 4 bases, and 4 bases stayed unmatched. CDR3 bases: TGTGCCAGCAGCCGGAGCGGGAGGTACGAGCAGTACTTC. This encodes CASSRSGRYEQYF.

This CDR3 reads CASSRDRSGNTIYF. The CDR3 DNA follows: TGTGCCAGCAGCCGGGACAGATCTGGAAACACCATATATTTT. The rearrangement joins TRBV6-5 to TRBJ1-3; 7 positions match TRBD1. V gave up 6 bases and J gave up 1 base; unmatched junction bases: 3. The CDR3 covers 14 residues. CDR1 and CDR2 (germline): MNHEY, SVGAGI.

The chain carries TRBV4-1 and TRBJ1-2; no firm D call. V was pared by 1 base and J by 8 bases, with 11 bases between. The CDR3 has 13 amino acids. Germline V gene sequence: CDR1 MGHRA, CDR2 YSYEKL. For the CDR3, the DNA is TGCGCCAGCAGCCAAGCTTCAAACTGGGGCTACACCTTC. The encoded protein is CASSQASNWGYTF.

The chain links TRBV18 to TRBJ2-4, with 7 bases matching TRBD1. Per the germline V gene, CDR1 is KGHSH and CDR2 is LQKENI. This CDR3 contains 17 residues. V lost 1 base and J lost 0; bases outside the gene matches: 6. CDR3 residues: CASSPLEGGRAKNIQYF. The DNA of the CDR3 is TGTGCCAGCTCACCACTTGAAGGGGGCAGAGCCAAAAACATTCAGTACTTC.

V gene TRBV5-6 combines with J gene TRBJ2-1; 10 positions agree with TRBD2. This CDR3 has 17 amino acids. V trimming: 0 bases; J trimming: 8 bases; junction bases outside the gene matches: 11. Germline-derived CDR1 and CDR2 are SGHDT and YYEEEE. The CDR3 region is CASSLARLAGDVDEQFF. For the CDR3, the DNA is TGTGCCAGCAGCTTGGCCCGGCTAGCGGGAGATGTAGATGAGCAGTTCTTC. The complete variable domain, with remaining parts taken from reference TRBV5-6 and TRBJ2-1, reads DAGVTQSPTHLIKTRGQQVTLRCSPKSGHDTVSWYQQALGQGPQFIFQYYEEEERQRGNFPDRFSGHQFPNYSSELNVNALLLGDSALYLCASSLARLAGDVDEQFFGPGTRLTVL.

The rearrangement uses TRBV19 and TRBJ1-1, with 7 bases that match TRBD1. The J segment lost 4 bases and the V segment lost 0 bases, leaving 5 bases of the junction unmatched. Germline V gene sequence: CDR1 LNHDA, CDR2 SQIVND (reference sequence). CDR3 length equals 15 residues. CDR3 sequence (DNA): TGTGCCAGTAGTATAGAACCGACAGGGATCACTGAAGCTTTCTTT. It is translated as CASSIEPTGITEAFF. The variable domain in full, completed from reference TRBV19 and TRBJ1-1, reads DGGITQSPKYLFRKEGQNVTLSCEQNLNHDAMYWYRQDPGQGLRLIYYSQIVNDFQKGDIAEGYSVSREKKESFPLTVTSAQKNPTAFYLCASSIEPTGITEAFFGQGTRLTVV.

The chain carries TRBV10-1 and TRBJ2-7; 11 bases line up with TRBD2. The junction had 11 bases not matched to a gene; V was cut back by 5 bases and J by 5 bases. CDR3 size: 16 residues. Germline assignment: CDR1 WNHNN and CDR2 SYGVQD (reference sequence). CDR3 DNA sequence: TGCGCCAGCAGTCAGATTAGCGGGGGGGCTCAGGACGAGCAGTACTTC. It is translated as CASSQISGGAQDEQYF.

The chain couples TRBV30 to TRBJ2-3; TRBD2 is a possible D gene (7 bases). Per germline, CDR1 GTSNPN and CDR2 SVGIG (reference sequence). V was pared by 3 bases and J by 3 bases, with 16 bases between. This CDR3 is 15 amino acids long. CDR3 in DNA: TGTGCCTGGAGCCCGGGGGCTAGCGGAACAGATACGCAGTATTTT. Residues: CAWSPGASGTDTQYF.

The rearrangement joins TRBV6-5 to TRBJ2-1; TRBD2 might be the D (5 bases). V lost 5 bases and J 4 bases, leaving 9 bases between the germline ends. Germline loops: CDR1 MNHEY, CDR2 SVGAGI. The CDR3 contains 13 residues. Here the CDR3 DNA reads TGTGCCAGCAGTGATGGGAGATACAATGAGCAGTTCTTC. Translated: CASSDGRYNEQFF.

This rearrangement joins TRBV7-2 to TRBJ2-3; TRBD2 matches at 14 bases. The germline gives CDR1 SGHTA, CDR2 FQGNSA. This CDR3 is built from 15 residues. J lost 6 bases, V lost 6 bases, and 5 bases had no gene match. The CDR3 DNA follows: TGTGCCAGCAGGGTGACTAGCGGGGGGGCCGATACGCAGTATTTT. Amino acids: CASRVTSGGADTQYF.

This clone has a single count. V gene TRBV18 combines with J gene TRBJ2-7; 11 bases are a match to TRBD1. J was trimmed by 4 bases and V by 6 bases; bases with no gene match: 5. The CDR3 loop spans 14 amino acids. Germline CDR1 is KGHSH and CDR2 is LQKENI. CDR3 coding DNA: TGTGCCAGCTCCCCGGGACAGGGGGTATACGAGCAGTACTTC. This gives the protein CASSPGQGVYEQYF.

This sequence joins TRBV29-1 and TRBJ2-2, with 9 bases that match TRBD1. The CDR3 is 14 amino acids. Germline V lookup: CDR1 SQVTM, CDR2 ANQGSEA. J lost 0 bases, V lost 6 bases, and 2 bases had no gene match. CDR3 nucleotides: TGCAGCGTGGGACAGGGATCGAACACCGGGGAGCTGTTTTTT. The encoded protein is CSVGQGSNTGELFF.

This chain links TRBV5-1 with TRBJ2-3, with D possibly being TRBD1 (6 bases). Looked up from germline, CDR1 is SGHRS and CDR2 is YFSETQ. V was shortened by 0 bases and J by 2 bases, with 10 bases between the two germline ends. The CDR3 contains 15 residues. CDR3 in amino acids: CASSLGQEFTDTQYF. CDR3 nucleotide sequence: TGCGCCAGCAGCTTGGGACAGGAGTTCACAGATACGCAGTATTTT.